These T cell receptor beta chains were read from a single sample in a study of Ad26.COV2.S vaccination and SARS-CoV-2 variants. The method was immunoSEQ multiplex PCR; TCRdb's version includes in-frame clones alone and lacks a portion of them. This table holds some 350,000 clones, about 91% found once. Sequencing used peripheral blood, obtained after recovery from COVID-19. These receptors were collected from a human donor who had recovered from COVID-19. The CDR3 runs from the conserved cysteine through the conserved F or W. The D gene is left open where the match is weak. The listing skips clone size in some rows; elsewhere it reads once, few, many or a size class.

>TRBV5-6|TRBJ2-2|-|-
CASSPWAYPGGTGELFF
TGTGCCAGCAGCCCCTGGGCTTACCCCGGGGGCACCGGGGAGCTGTTTTTT
>TRBV19|TRBJ2-1|TRBD2|-
CASWDYQGNEQFF
TGTGCCAGTTGGGACTACCAGGGCAATGAGCAGTTCTTC
>TRBV5-1|TRBJ2-1|-|-
CASSLGGVSYNEQFF
TGCGCCAGCAGCTTGGGCGGGGTTTCCTACAATGAGCAGTTCTTC
>TRBV9|TRBJ1-3|TRBD1|-
CASSVAFRGTGNTIYF
TGTGCCAGCAGCGTAGCGTTCAGGGGGACTGGAAACACCATATATTTT
>TRBV4-1|TRBJ1-1|-|-
CASSHKGWGDSEAFF
TGCGCCAGCAGCCACAAGGGTTGGGGGGACTCTGAAGCTTTCTTT
>TRBV29-1|TRBJ2-5|-|-
CSVEGGSLSTQYF
TGCAGCGTGGAGGGGGGGTCCTTGTCGACCCAGTACTTC
>TRBV5-4|TRBJ2-2|-|-
CASSLLNTGELFF
TGTGCCAGCAGCTTGTTAAACACCGGGGAGCTGTTTTTT
>TRBV13|TRBJ1-1|-|-
CASSVLRVETEAFF
TGTGCCAGCAGCGTACTCAGGGTCGAGACTGAAGCTTTCTTT
>TRBV12-3/TRBV12-4|TRBJ1-6|-|-
CASSLGSPPLHF
TGTGCCAGCAGTTTAGGTTCACCACCCCTCCACTTT
>TRBV2|TRBJ1-1|-|-
CASSSELNTEAFF
TGTGCCAGCAGTTCTGAATTGAACACTGAAGCTTTCTTT
>TRBV27|TRBJ1-1|-|-
CASSPGPSTEAFF
TGTGCCAGCAGTCCCGGACCGAGCACTGAAGCTTTCTTT
>TRBV5-4|TRBJ1-2|-|-
CASSVLVKPNYGYTF
TGTGCCAGCAGCGTCTTGGTGAAACCCAACTATGGCTACACCTTC
>TRBV25-1|TRBJ1-1|TRBD1|-
CASSERTGAFF
TGTGCCAGCAGTGAAAGGACAGGGGCTTTCTTT
>TRBV6-5|TRBJ1-5|TRBD1|few
CASSSRGLENQPQHF
TGTGCCAGCAGTTCCAGGGGGCTTGAGAATCAGCCCCAGCATTTT
>TRBV5-1|TRBJ1-1|TRBD1|once
CASSLGQGLVAFF
TGCGCCAGCAGCCTCGGACAGGGGTTGGTTGCTTTCTTT
>TRBV5-1|TRBJ1-5|-|once
CASSLTAEGPQHF
TGCGCCAGCAGCTTAACGGCGGAAGGGCCCCAGCATTTT
>TRBV5-1|TRBJ1-4|-|-
CASRSTETNEKLFF
TGCGCCAGCAGATCGACGGAAACTAATGAAAAACTGTTTTTT
>TRBV18|TRBJ1-5|TRBD1|-
CASSLGTGAGQPQHF
TGTGCCAGCTCACTAGGGACAGGGGCGGGTCAGCCCCAGCATTTT
>TRBV11-2|TRBJ2-5|-|-
CASSLEGWTDLPETQYF
TGTGCCAGCAGCTTAGAGGGCTGGACGGACCTCCCAGAGACCCAGTACTTC
>TRBV5-1|TRBJ2-6|-|-
CASSPIQGFSGANVLTF
TGCGCCAGCAGCCCAATTCAGGGGTTCTCTGGGGCCAACGTCCTGACTTTC
>TRBV9|TRBJ2-3|-|-
CASSQKGGPKTDTQYF
TGTGCCAGCAGCCAAAAGGGAGGTCCGAAAACAGATACGCAGTATTTT
>TRBV6-2/TRBV6-3|TRBJ1-5|TRBD1|-
CASSPGQAPSGPQHF
TGTGCCAGCAGTCCGGGACAGGCGCCTAGTGGGCCCCAGCATTTT
>TRBV13|TRBJ2-7|-|-
CASSRDGSRAYYEQYF
TGTGCCAGCAGCCGAGACGGGTCAAGGGCCTACTACGAGCAGTACTTC
>TRBV10-2|TRBJ2-1|TRBD2|-
CACSGTSRGPDEQFF
TGCGCCTGCTCGGGGACTAGTCGAGGTCCCGATGAGCAGTTCTTC
>TRBV29-1|TRBJ1-2|TRBD1|-
CSVEPGQGGGGYTF
TGCAGCGTTGAACCGGGACAGGGAGGAGGAGGCTACACCTTC
>TRBV27|TRBJ1-1|-|-
CASSFAGSKTEAFF
TGTGCCAGCAGTTTTGCTGGGAGCAAGACTGAAGCTTTCTTT
>TRBV7-9|TRBJ1-6|TRBD1|-
CASHPSFGEWGQSNSPLHF
TGTGCCAGCCACCCGAGTTTCGGGGAATGGGGACAGTCTAATTCACCCCTCCACTTT
>TRBV19|TRBJ1-1|-|-
CATKREEMNTEAFF
TGTGCCACCAAAAGGGAGGAGATGAACACTGAAGCTTTCTTT
>TRBV11-3|TRBJ2-5|-|-
CASSLQPGAGETQYF
TGTGCCAGCAGCTTGCAGCCGGGAGCGGGTGAGACCCAGTACTTC
>TRBV27|TRBJ1-5|-|-
CASSLTGYPDQPQHF
TGTGCCAGCAGTTTAACAGGGTACCCTGATCAGCCCCAGCATTTT
>TRBV13|TRBJ1-1|TRBD1|-
CASSFGRGLLNTEAFF
TGTGCCAGCAGCTTTGGCAGGGGGCTCTTGAACACTGAAGCTTTCTTT
>TRBV16|TRBJ2-3|TRBD2|once
CASSHELAGVGDTQYF
TGTGCCAGCAGCCACGAACTAGCGGGGGTTGGAGATACGCAGTATTTT
>TRBV7-2|TRBJ1-3|TRBD1|-
CASSFRQGAGNTIYF
TGTGCCAGCAGCTTCCGACAGGGGGCTGGAAACACCATATATTTT
>TRBV12-3/TRBV12-4|TRBJ1-2|-|-
CASSLGSGYTF
TGTGCCAGCAGTTTAGGCAGTGGCTACACCTTC
>TRBV5-1|TRBJ2-3|TRBD1|-
CASSHGWTGQGDTQYF
TGCGCCAGCTCCCACGGTTGGACAGGACAGGGAGATACGCAGTATTTT
>TRBV7-2|TRBJ2-7|-|-
CASDFGALSYEQYF
TGTGCCAGCGATTTCGGGGCTCTCTCCTACGAGCAGTACTTC
>TRBV24-1|TRBJ2-1|-|-
CATSSRGNNEQFF
TGTGCCACCAGTAGTCGGGGGAACAATGAGCAGTTCTTC
>TRBV5-6|TRBJ1-2|TRBD1|-
CASSLAGRRTGGDYGYTF
TGTGCCAGCAGCTTAGCGGGCAGGAGGACAGGGGGAGACTATGGCTACACCTTC
>TRBV15|TRBJ2-1|TRBD1|-
CATSRRDRGSPYLEQFF
TGTGCCACCAGCAGAAGAGACAGGGGGTCCCCCTACCTTGAGCAGTTCTTC
>TRBV2|TRBJ1-2|-|-
CASSEANEDGYTF
TGTGCCAGCAGTGAAGCGAACGAGGATGGCTACACCTTC
>TRBV5-1|TRBJ1-1|-|-
CASKDWESTEAFF
TGCGCCAGCAAGGACTGGGAGTCTACTGAAGCTTTCTTT
>TRBV5-4|TRBJ1-2|-|-
CASRPVGNYGYTF
TGTGCCAGCAGACCCGTGGGTAACTATGGCTACACCTTC
>TRBV6-5|TRBJ1-5|-|-
CASSYRQEYQPQHF
TGTGCCAGCAGTTACCGACAGGAATATCAGCCCCAGCATTTT
>TRBV2|TRBJ1-4|TRBD1|once
CASSRQGGGEKLFF
TGTGCCAGCAGTCGACAGGGAGGGGGAGAAAAACTGTTTTTT
>TRBV10-3|TRBJ2-2|-|once
CAISESKQGFTGELFF
TGTGCCATCAGTGAGTCGAAACAGGGCTTCACCGGGGAGCTGTTTTTT
>TRBV5-1|TRBJ1-1|TRBD1|-
CASSRGQGDRTEAFF
TGCGCCAGCAGCCGGGGACAGGGGGATCGCACTGAAGCTTTCTTT
>TRBV18|TRBJ2-1|TRBD2|once
CASSPPRITSGSYNEQFF
TGTGCCAGCTCACCACCGAGAATTACTAGCGGATCCTACAATGAGCAGTTCTTC
>TRBV5-4|TRBJ1-4|-|-
CASSFGTPKGKLFF
TGTGCCAGCAGCTTCGGGACCCCTAAGGGAAAACTGTTTTTT
>TRBV9|TRBJ1-3|-|once
CASSVRGQGGNTIYF
TGTGCCAGCAGCGTAAGGGGCCAAGGCGGAAACACCATATATTTT
>TRBV2|TRBJ2-5|-|-
CASIYLPPGETQYF
TGTGCCAGCATCTACCTACCCCCGGGAGAGACCCAGTACTTC
>TRBV11-2|TRBJ2-3|TRBD2|-
CASSPTGGAFDTQYF
TGTGCCAGCAGCCCTACCGGGGGGGCCTTTGATACGCAGTATTTT
>TRBV7-9|TRBJ1-5|-|-
CASSLDLRTQHF
TGTGCCAGCAGCTTAGACCTCCGGACCCAGCATTTT
>TRBV5-4|TRBJ2-7|-|-
CASSFGVYEQYF
TGTGCCAGCAGCTTTGGGGTGTACGAGCAGTACTTC
>TRBV5-5|TRBJ2-7|-|-
CASSLAGTYEQYF
TGTGCCAGCAGCTTGGCCGGTACCTACGAGCAGTACTTC